Presented here are 16 T cell receptor beta chains from one specimen sequenced in a study of CD8+ T cells in alopecia areata. Regarding treatment: oral pan-JAK inhibitor, 5-10 mg twice daily. cDNA reverse transcribed from extracted RNA served as the sequencing template. Libraries were prepared by immunoSEQ multiplex PCR; TCRdb keeps only in-frame clonotypes and omits some of them. The data contain more than 90,000 clones, roughly 64% of them seen just once; the ten biggest clones take up about 14%. Specimen: CD8+ T cells sorted from blood, collected at week 4, from a patient treated with tofacitinib. These TCRs come from a human donor with alopecia areata.

The genes are TRBV29-1 and TRBJ2-7; 9 nucleotides agree with TRBD1. The germline V gene encodes CDR1 SQVTM and CDR2 ANQGSEA. The CDR3 has 14 amino acids. V lost 8 bases and J lost 0; bases outside the gene matches: 8. The CDR3 reads CSTAGQGSSYEQYF. CDR3 coding DNA: TGCAGCACCGCAGGACAGGGGAGCTCCTACGAGCAGTACTTC.

The chain recombines TRBV7-9 with TRBJ1-1; no reliable D call. This CDR3 is built from 15 residues. CDR1 is SEHNR, CDR2 FQNEAQ, per germline (reference sequence). Trimming stripped 4 bases from V and 0 bases from J, with 12 bases between. The DNA of the CDR3 is TGTGCCAGCAGCTCCCCAGGTGGGATGAACACTGAAGCTTTCTTT. This gives the protein CASSSPGGMNTEAFF.

The rearrangement links TRBV28 to TRBJ1-2, with D perhaps matching TRBD1 (6 bases). Per the germline V gene, CDR1 is MDHEN and CDR2 is SYDVKM. The CDR3 totals 13 residues. V lost 5 bases and J 5 bases, leaving 12 bases between the germline ends. The CDR3, as DNA: TGTGCCAGCAGTCTACAGGGTCGGTATGGCTACACCTTC. This encodes CASSLQGRYGYTF.

The rearrangement uses TRBV15 and TRBJ2-2; 7 bases are shared with TRBD2. The CDR3 is made up of 16 amino acids. From germline, CDR1 is LNHNV and CDR2 YYDKDF (reference sequence). V was pared by 1 base and J by 5 bases, with 7 bases of the junction left unmatched. The CDR3: CATSRAWREYTGELFF. As DNA, the CDR3 is TGTGCCACCAGCAGAGCGTGGCGGGAGTATACCGGGGAGCTGTTTTTT. The full variable domain, rest sourced from reference TRBV15 and TRBJ2-2, is DAMVIQNPRYQVTQFGKPVTLSCSQTLNHNVMYWYQQKSSQAPKLLFHYYDKDFNNEADTPDNFQSRRPNTSFCFLDIRSPGLGDTAMYLCATSRAWREYTGELFFGEGSRLTVL.

The chain is built from TRBV7-9 and TRBJ2-5; no clear D. The CDR3 sequence is 13 residues long. The germline V and J ends were trimmed by 8 bases and 2 bases, with 12 bases remaining between them. CDR1 and CDR2 (germline): SEHNR, FQNEAQ (reference sequence). The CDR3 spells CASGRVGQETQYF. Here the CDR3 DNA reads TGTGCCAGCGGTAGGGTTGGACAAGAGACCCAGTACTTC.

In this sample, this clone turned up a few times. This chain connects TRBV6-5 to TRBJ2-1, with 9 bases matching TRBD1. The length of the CDR3 is 15 residues. In germline, CDR1 is MNHEY, CDR2 SVGAGI. V shed 6 bases, J shed 0 bases, and the junction held 3 bases outside the gene matches. The CDR3 DNA reads as TGTGCCAGCAGCTCGGGACAGGGCTCCTACAATGAGCAGTTCTTC. Its protein is CASSSGQGSYNEQFF.

With respect to this clone: Other DNA sequences in this sample translate to the same CDR3. The CDR3 reads CASSEGTYEQYF. The CDR3 coding sequence is TGTGCCAGCAGTGAAGGGACCTACGAGCAGTACTTC. V is TRBV2 and J is TRBJ2-7; no firm D call. Between the trimmed V and J ends, which lost 1 base and 2 bases, there was a span of 3 bases. The CDR3 totals 12 residues. The germline V gene encodes CDR1 SNHLY and CDR2 FYNNEI.

The J gene is TRBJ2-2, the V gene TRBV28, with 11 positions matching TRBD2. J lost 1 base, V lost 11 bases, and 6 bases had no gene match. The CDR3 runs 15 residues. Germline-derived CDR1 and CDR2 are MDHEN and SYDVKM. Here the CDR3 reads CAARGTSGNTGELFF. In DNA, the CDR3 is TGTGCCGCCAGGGGGACTAGCGGGAACACCGGGGAGCTGTTTTTT.

This rearrangement joins TRBV19 to TRBJ2-1; TRBD1 might be the D (6 bases). CDR3 length: 16 amino acids. Germline values: CDR1 LNHDA, CDR2 SQIVND (reference sequence). Trimming took 6 bases from V and 8 from J, leaving 23 bases between them. CDR3 DNA sequence: TGTGCCAGTAGCCCCGAGGACTGGGGGCGCAGGGATGAGCAGTTCTTC. Translating it yields CASSPEDWGRRDEQFF.

The rearrangement links TRBV5-1 to TRBJ2-7; D may be TRBD2 (6 bases). Trimming took 4 bases from V and 7 from J, leaving 15 bases between them. In germline, CDR1 is SGHRS, CDR2 YFSETQ. The CDR3 totals 13 residues. In DNA, the CDR3 is TGCGCCAGCAGCGAGGGACCGGGAGTGGAGCAGTACTTC. Translation: CASSEGPGVEQYF.

The chain has TRBV7-9 and TRBJ1-5; 7 bases are shared with TRBD1. This CDR3 comprises 15 residues. V lost 6 bases to trimming and J lost 1 base; unmatched junction nucleotides: 6. Germline assignment: CDR1 SEHNR and CDR2 FQNEAQ (reference sequence). The CDR3 DNA reads as TGTGCCAGCAGACCACAGGGGACCAGCAATCAGCCCCAGCATTTT. It translates to CASRPQGTSNQPQHF. The whole variable domain, remainder taken from reference TRBV7-9 and TRBJ1-5, is DTGVSQNPRHKITKRGQNVTFRCDPISEHNRLYWYRQTLGQGPEFLTYFQNEAQLEKSRLLSDRFSAERPKGSFSTLEIQRTEQGDSAMYLCASRPQGTSNQPQHFGDGTRLSIL.

This sequence joins TRBV7-6 and TRBJ1-2, with D possibly being TRBD1 (5 bases). This CDR3 comprises 15 residues. CDR1 and CDR2 (germline): SGHVS, FNYEAQ. V gave up 5 bases and J gave up 8 bases, with 21 bases separating them. CDR3 sequence reads: CASSRDLGTLGGYTF. In DNA form, the CDR3 reads TGTGCCAGCAGCCGTGACCTAGGGACCCTCGGCGGCTACACCTTC. Complete variable domain (other parts from reference TRBV7-6 and TRBJ1-2): GAGVSQSPRYKVTKRGQDVALRCDPISGHVSLYWYRQALGQGPEFLTYFNYEAQQDKSGLPNDRFSAERPEGSISTLTIQRTEQRDSAMYRCASSRDLGTLGGYTFGSGTRLTVV.

This chain joins TRBV2 and TRBJ2-1; 8 nucleotides match TRBD2. V lost 3 bases to trimming and J lost 5 bases; unmatched junction nucleotides: 15. This CDR3 has 18 residues. Germline V gene lookup returns CDR1 SNHLY and CDR2 FYNNEI. The CDR3 loop reads CASSDVPEDAGGDNEQFF. In DNA form, the CDR3 reads TGTGCCAGCAGTGACGTCCCTGAGGACGCGGGAGGCGACAATGAGCAGTTCTTC.

The genes are TRBV5-1 and TRBJ2-7, with 15 bases lining up with TRBD2. V was pared by 4 bases and J by 4 bases, with 3 bases of the junction left unmatched. CDR3 size: 15 residues. Germline CDR1 and CDR2: SGHRS and YFSETQ. The CDR3, as DNA: TGCGCCAGCAGCGTTGGGACTAGCGGGAGGTACGAGCAGTACTTC. Protein product: CASSVGTSGRYEQYF.

The rearrangement joins TRBV25-1 to TRBJ2-7; the D gene could be TRBD1 or TRBD2 (5 bases each). Germline V gene data show CDR1 as MGHDK and CDR2 as SYGVNS. Trimming left V 0 bases short and J 0 bases short, with 9 bases between. This CDR3 is built from 15 residues. CDR3 nucleotide sequence: TGTGCCAGCAGTGAATATGAGGGGTACTCCTACGAGCAGTACTTC. Residues: CASSEYEGYSYEQYF.

This chain joins TRBV7-8 and TRBJ2-2, with TRBD2 as a possible D gene (5 bases). V dropped 3 bases and J dropped 7 bases, with 12 bases sitting between them. The CDR3 sequence is 14 residues long. Per germline, CDR1 SGHVS and CDR2 FQNEAQ. The CDR3 is CASSFEAAGGELFF. DNA for the CDR3: TGTGCCAGCAGCTTCGAGGCGGCGGGCGGGGAGCTGTTTTTT.